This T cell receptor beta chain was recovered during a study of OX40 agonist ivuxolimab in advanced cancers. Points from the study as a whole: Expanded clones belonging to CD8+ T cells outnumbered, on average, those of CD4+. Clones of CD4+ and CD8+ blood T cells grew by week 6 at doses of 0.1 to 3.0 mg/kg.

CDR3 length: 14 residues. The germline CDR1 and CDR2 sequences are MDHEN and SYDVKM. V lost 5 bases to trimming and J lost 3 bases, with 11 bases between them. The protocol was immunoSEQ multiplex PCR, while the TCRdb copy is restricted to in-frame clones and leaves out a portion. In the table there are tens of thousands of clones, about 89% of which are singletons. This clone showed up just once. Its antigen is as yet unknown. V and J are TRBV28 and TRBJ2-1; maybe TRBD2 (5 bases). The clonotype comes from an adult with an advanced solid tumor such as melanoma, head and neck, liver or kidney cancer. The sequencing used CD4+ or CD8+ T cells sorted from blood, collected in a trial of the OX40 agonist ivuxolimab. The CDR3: CASSPPSYYNEQFF. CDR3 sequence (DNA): TGTGCCAGCAGTCCCCCTAGCTACTACAATGAGCAGTTCTTC.